This T cell receptor beta chain was recovered during a study of post-analysis software for immune sequencing data (dated by TCRdb to between 2015 and 2017). In terms of the full investigation: Relapsing-remitting, secondary progressive and progressive-relapsing multiple sclerosis were recorded as disease courses, and subtype annotation was lacking for some patients. The patient repertoires were compared against about a dozen previously published healthy control repertoires obtained from donors aged about 6 to 26 years. A subset of samples was prepared in parallel using single-end sample barcoding, then pooled and co-amplified after Illumina adapter ligation.

This clonotype turned up a few times. The clone's antigen remains unknown. Qualities for individual bases were not recorded, and no much larger clone is one base off. V ends up 2 bases short and J 1 base short, with an unmatched junction base count of 11. CDR3 length: 20 amino acids, cysteine to phenylalanine. The only DNA kept is the CDR3, 60 bases in frame from the first base. From the germline V gene, CDR1 is SGHTA and CDR2 is FQGNSA. The library was obtained by PCR. Sequencing relied on an Illumina HiSeq 2500. To reduce PCR and sequencing biases, unique molecular identifiers were built into the TCR beta cDNA libraries. About 500,000 cDNA molecules were obtained for every 1 to 10 million input T cells, so each molecule roughly corresponded to one T cell. The same protocol used for the earlier healthy control dataset was applied to prepare and sequence the patient libraries. Within a given batch, samples were prepared together, multiplexed and sequenced on the same HiSeq lane. On the study's bioinformatics: MIGEC was used to process the raw barcoded reads, and molecular identifier groups with only a single read were discarded before consensus assembly and CDR3 extraction. Clonotype tables were post-analysed with VDJtools, and diversity was normalized by down-sampling all datasets to the smallest sample size. To correct batch-related cross-sample contamination, repertoire overlap clustering matched CDR3 amino acid sequences but not nucleotide sequences. TCRdb reanalyzed the raw reads on its own, using fastp at Q25 for trimming and MiXCR for clone calling, and kept in-frame beta chains. Each CDR3 protein appears once, grouped with its most common genes and DNA. TCRdb assigned the V and J calls; the authors' analysis was not used. This sample gives about 800,000 distinct CDR3 sequences in total; about 32% of them show up just once. The ten biggest clones cover around 0.6% of the sample.

To demonstrate the VDJtools post-analysis software, TCR beta repertoires were profiled from the peripheral blood of more than 10 young patients with multiple sclerosis. The multiple sclerosis patients were children and adolescents between roughly 6 and 16 years of age. Beyond this particular receptor, the publication reports: Multiple sclerosis patients had significantly lower normalized Chao1 diversity than controls, a result that suggests substantial peripheral T-cell clonal expansion. The multiple sclerosis patient group was slightly younger than the control group. Direct clustering with F measure revealed strong co-clustering of samples prepared in the same batch, which led to a batch-effect correction. Significantly higher frequencies in patients than in controls were found for roughly five TRBV segments, including TRBV5-6, TRBV5-1 and TRBV20-1.

The sequence links TRBV7-2 to TRBJ2-3; 14 junctional bases match TRBD2. Sequenced: blood. This sequence was found in a girl aged 5 to 17 with multiple sclerosis. The nucleotide sequence is given as TGTGCCAGCAGCTTATGGGGACTAGCGGGAGATGGTGCGGGCACAGATACGCAGTATTTT. Translated, it gives CASSLWGLAGDGAGTDTQYF.